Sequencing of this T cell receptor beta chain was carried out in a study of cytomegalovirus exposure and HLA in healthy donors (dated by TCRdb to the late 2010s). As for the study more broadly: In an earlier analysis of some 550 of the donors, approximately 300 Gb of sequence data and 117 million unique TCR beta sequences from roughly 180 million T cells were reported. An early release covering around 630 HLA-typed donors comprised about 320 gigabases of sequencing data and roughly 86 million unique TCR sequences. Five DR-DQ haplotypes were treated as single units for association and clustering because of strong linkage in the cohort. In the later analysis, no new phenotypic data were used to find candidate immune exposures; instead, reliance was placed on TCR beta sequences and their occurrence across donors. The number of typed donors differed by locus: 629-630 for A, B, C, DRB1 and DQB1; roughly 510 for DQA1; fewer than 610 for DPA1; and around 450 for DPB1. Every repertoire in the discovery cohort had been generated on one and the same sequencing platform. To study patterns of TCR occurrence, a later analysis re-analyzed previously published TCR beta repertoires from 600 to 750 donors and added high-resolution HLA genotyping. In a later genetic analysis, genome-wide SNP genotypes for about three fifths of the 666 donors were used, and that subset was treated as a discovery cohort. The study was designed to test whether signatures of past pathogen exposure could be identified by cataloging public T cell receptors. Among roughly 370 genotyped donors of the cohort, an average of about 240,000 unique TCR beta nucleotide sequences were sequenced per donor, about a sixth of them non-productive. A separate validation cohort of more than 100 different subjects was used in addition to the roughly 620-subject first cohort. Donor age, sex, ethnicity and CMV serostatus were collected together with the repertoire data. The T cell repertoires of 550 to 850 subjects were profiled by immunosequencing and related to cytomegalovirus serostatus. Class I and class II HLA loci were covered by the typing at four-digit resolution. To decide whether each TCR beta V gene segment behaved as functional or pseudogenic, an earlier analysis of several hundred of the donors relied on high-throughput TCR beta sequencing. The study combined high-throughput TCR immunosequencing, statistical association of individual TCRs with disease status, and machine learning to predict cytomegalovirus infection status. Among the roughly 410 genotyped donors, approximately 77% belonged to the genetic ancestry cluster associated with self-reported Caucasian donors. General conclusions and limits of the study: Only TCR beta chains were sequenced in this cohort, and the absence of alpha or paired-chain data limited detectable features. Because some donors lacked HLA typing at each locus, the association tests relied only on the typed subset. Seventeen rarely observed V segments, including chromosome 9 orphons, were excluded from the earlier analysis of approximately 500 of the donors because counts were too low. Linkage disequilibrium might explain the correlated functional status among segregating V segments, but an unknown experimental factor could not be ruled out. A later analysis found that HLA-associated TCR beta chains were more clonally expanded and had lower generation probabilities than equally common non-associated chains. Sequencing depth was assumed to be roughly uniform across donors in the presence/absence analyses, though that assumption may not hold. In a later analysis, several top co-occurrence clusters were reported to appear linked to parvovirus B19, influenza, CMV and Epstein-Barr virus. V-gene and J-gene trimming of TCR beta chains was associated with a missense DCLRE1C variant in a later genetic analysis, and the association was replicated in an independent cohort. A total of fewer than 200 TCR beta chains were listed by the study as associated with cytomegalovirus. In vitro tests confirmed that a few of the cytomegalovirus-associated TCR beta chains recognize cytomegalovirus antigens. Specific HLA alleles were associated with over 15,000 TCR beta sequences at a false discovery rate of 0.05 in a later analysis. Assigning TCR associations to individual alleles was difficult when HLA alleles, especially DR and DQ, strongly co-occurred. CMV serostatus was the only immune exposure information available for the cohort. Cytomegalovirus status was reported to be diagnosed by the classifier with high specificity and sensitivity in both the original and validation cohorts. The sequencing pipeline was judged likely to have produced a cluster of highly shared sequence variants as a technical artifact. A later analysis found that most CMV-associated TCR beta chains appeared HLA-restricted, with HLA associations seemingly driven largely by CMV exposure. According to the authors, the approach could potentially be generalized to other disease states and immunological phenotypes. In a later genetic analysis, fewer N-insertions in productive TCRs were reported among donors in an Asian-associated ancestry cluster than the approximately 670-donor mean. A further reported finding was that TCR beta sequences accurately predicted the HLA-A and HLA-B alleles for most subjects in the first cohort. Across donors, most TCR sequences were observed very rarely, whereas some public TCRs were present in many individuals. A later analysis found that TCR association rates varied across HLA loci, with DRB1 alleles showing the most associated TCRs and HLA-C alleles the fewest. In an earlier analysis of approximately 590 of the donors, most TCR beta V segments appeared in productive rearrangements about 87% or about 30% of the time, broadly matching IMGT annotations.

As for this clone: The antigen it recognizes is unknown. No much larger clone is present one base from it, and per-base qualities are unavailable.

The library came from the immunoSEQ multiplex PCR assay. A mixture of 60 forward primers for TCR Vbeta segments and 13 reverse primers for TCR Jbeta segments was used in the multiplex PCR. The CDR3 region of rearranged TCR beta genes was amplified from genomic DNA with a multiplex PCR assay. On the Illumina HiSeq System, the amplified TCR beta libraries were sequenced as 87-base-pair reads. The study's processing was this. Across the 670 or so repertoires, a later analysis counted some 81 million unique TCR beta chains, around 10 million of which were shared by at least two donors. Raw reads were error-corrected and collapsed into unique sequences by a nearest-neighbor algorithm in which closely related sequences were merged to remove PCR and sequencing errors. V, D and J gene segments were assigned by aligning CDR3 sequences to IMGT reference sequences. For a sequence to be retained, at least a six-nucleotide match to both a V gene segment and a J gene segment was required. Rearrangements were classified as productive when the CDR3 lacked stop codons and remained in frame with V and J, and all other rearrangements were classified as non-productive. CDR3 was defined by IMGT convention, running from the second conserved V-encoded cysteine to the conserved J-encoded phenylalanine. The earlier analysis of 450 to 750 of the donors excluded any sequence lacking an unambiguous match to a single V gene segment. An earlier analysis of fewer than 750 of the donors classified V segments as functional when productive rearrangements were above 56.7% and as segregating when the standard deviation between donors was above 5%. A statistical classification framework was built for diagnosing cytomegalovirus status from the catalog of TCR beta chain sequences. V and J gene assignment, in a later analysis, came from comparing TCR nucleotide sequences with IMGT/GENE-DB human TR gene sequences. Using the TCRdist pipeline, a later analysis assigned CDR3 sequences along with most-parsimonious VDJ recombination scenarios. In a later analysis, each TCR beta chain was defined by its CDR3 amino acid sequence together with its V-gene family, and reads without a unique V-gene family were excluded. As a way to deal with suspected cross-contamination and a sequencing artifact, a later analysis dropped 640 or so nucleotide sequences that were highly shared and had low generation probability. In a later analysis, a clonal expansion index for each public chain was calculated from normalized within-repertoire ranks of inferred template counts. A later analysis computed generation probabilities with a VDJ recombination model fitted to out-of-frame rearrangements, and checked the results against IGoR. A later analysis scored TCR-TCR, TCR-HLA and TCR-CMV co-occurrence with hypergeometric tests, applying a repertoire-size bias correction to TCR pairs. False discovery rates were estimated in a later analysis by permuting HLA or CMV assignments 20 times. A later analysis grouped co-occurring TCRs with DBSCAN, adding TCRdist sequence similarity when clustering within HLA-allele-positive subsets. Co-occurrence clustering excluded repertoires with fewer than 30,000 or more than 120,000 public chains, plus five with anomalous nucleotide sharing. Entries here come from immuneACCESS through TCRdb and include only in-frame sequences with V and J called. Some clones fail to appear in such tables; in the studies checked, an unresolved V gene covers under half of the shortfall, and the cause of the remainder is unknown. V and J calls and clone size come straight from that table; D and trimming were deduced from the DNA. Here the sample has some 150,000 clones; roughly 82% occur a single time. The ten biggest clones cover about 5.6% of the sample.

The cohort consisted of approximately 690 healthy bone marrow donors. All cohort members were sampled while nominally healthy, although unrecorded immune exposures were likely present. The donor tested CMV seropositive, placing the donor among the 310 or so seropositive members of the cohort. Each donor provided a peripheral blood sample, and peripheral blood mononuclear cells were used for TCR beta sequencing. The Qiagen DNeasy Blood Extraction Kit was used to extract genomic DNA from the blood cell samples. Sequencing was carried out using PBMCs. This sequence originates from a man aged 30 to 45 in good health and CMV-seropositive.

CDR3 sequence: CASSLAPSGANVLTF. The nucleotide sequence reads TGCGCCAGCAGCTTGGCTCCCTCTGGGGCCAACGTCCTGACTTTC. The sequence links TRBV5-1 to TRBJ2-6; the D gene identity is not certain. V loses 0 bases, J loses 0 bases, and the germline ends lie 4 bases apart. Looking up the germline V gene yields CDR1 SGHRS and CDR2 YFSETQ. The cysteine opens and the phenylalanine closes a CDR3 of 15 amino acids. Left in the record is the CDR3 DNA by itself, 45 bases read in frame from the first base.